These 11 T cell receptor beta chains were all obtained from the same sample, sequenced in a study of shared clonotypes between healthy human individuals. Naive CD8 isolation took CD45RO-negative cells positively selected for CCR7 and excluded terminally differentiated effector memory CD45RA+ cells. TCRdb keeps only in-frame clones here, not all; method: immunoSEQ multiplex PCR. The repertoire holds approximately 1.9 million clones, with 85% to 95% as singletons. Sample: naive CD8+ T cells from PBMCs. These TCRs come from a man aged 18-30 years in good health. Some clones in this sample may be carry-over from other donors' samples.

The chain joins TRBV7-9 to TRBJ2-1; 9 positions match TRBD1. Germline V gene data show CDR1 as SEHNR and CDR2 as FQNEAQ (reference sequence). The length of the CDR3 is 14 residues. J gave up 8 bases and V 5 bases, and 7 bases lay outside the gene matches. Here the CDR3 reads CASSGGQGFHEQFF. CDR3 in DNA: TGTGCCAGCAGCGGGGGACAGGGATTCCATGAGCAGTTCTTC.

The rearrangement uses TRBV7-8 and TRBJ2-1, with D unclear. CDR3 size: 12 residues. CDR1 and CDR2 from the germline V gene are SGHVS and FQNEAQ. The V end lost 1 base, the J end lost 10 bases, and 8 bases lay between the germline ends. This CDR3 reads CASSLEGLEQFF. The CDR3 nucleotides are TGTGCCAGCAGCTTAGAGGGTTTGGAGCAGTTCTTC.

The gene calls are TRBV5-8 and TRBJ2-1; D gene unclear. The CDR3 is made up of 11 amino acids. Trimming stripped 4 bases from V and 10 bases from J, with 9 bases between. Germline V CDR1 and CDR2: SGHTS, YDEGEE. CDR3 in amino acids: CASSRMKEQFF. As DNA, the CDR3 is TGTGCCAGCAGCCGGATGAAGGAGCAGTTCTTC.

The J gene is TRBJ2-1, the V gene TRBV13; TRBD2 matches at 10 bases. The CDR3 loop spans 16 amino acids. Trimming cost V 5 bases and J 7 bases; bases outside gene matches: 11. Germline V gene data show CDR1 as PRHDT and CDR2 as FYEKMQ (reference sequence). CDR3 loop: CASSQRASGSRNEQFF. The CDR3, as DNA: TGTGCCAGCAGCCAACGGGCTAGCGGGAGTAGGAATGAGCAGTTCTTC. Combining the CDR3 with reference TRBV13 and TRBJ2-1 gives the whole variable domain AAGVIQSPRHLIKEKRETATLKCYPIPRHDTVYWYQQGPGQDPQFLISFYEKMQSDKGSIPDRFSAQQFSDYHSELNMSSLELGDSALYFCASSQRASGSRNEQFFGPGTRLTVL.

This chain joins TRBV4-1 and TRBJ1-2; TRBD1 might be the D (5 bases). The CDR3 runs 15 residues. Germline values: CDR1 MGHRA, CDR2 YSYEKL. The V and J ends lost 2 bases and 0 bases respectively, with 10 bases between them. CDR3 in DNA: TGCGCCAGCAGCCAACAGGGCTTCTCTAACTATGGCTACACCTTC. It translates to CASSQQGFSNYGYTF.

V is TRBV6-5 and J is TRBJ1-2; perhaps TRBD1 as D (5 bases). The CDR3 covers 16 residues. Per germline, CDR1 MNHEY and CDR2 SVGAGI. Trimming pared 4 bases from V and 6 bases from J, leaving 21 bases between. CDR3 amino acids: CASSSLSGRHKNGYTF. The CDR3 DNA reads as TGTGCCAGCAGTTCGCTCTCAGGGAGGCACAAAAATGGCTACACCTTC.

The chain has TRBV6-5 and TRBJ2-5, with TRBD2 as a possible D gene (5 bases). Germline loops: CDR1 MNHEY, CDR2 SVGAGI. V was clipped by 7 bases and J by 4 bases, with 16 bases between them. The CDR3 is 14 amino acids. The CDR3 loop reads CASTTRSGRETQYF. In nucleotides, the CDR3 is TGTGCCAGCACCACTCGGTCGGGGAGAGAGACCCAGTACTTC.

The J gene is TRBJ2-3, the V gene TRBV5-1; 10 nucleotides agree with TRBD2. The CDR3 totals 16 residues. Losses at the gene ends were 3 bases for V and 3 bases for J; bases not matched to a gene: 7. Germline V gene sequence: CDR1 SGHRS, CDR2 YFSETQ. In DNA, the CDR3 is TGCGCCAGCAGCTCAGCACTAGCGGGACGGACAGATACGCAGTATTTT. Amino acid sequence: CASSSALAGRTDTQYF.

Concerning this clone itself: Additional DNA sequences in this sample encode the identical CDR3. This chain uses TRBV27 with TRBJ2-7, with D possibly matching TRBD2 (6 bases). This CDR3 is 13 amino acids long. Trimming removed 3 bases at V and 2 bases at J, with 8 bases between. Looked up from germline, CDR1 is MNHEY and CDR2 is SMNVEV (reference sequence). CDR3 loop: CASSLGLTYEQYF. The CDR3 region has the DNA TGTGCCAGCAGTTTGGGACTTACCTACGAGCAGTACTTC.

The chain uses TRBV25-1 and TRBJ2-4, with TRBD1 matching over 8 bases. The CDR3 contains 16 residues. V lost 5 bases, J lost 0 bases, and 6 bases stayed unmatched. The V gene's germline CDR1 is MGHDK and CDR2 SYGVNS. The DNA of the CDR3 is TGTGCCAGCAGTACCGGGACAGGAAAAGCCAAAAACATTCAGTACTTC. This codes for CASSTGTGKAKNIQYF.

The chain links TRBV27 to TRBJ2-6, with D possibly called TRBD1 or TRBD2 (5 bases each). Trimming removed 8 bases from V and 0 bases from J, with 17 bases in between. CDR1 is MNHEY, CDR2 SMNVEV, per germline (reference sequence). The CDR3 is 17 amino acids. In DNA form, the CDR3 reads TGTGCCAGCGGCGGACACCATGGGGGCTCTGGGGCCAACGTCCTGACTTTC. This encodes CASGGHHGGSGANVLTF.